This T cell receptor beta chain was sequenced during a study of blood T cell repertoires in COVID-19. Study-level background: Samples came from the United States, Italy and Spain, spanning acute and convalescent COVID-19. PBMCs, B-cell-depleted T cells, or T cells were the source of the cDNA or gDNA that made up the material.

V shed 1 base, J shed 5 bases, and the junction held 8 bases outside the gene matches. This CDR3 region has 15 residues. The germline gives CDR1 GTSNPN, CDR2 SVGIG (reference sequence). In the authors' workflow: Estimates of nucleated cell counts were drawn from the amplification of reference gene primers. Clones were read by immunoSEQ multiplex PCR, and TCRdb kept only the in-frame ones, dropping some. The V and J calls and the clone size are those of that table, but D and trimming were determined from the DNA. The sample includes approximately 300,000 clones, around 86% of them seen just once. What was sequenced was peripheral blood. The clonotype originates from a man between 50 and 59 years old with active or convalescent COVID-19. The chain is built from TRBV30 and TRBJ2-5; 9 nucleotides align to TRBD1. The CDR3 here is CAWSGYGQGRETQYF. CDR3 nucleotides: TGTGCCTGGAGTGGATATGGACAGGGGCGTGAGACCCAGTACTTC.